This entry features one T cell receptor (beta chain) sequence. This clonotype was counted once. Its binding antigen is unknown. A much more abundant neighbour one base away suggests this may be a read error. The TCR beta CDR3 regions were amplified from RNA transcripts. For the first round of RT-PCR on the TCR CDR3, the HTBI primer set was used together with the Qiagen OneStep RT-PCR kit. The libraries were constructed in a second round of multiplex PCR and then size-selected and purified. The libraries were sequenced on an Illumina HiSeq2000 using paired-end 100 bp reads. The original pipeline was this. SOAPnuke was used to process the raw data, with reads discarded if the reads contained adapters or uncalled bases, had a mean Phred below 15, or lacked an exact constant-primer or identifier match. COPE v1.2.5 was used to merge high-quality paired reads, and clonotypes were defined as unique nucleotide sequences. MiTCR v1.1 was used to align clonotypes to the IMGT TRBV, TRBD and TRBJ reference segments. Analysis was restricted to V-J combinations with a frequency above 0.0001, which covered roughly 99% of repertoires. A TCS score was defined as the ratio of F50 (clonal expansion) to E x V (chaos), with BLOSUM62-based TCRdist applied between CDR3 peptides within each V-J. Welch's t-statistics and random forest reduced roughly 540 V-J features to about 13, which were used in a naive Bayes classifier (R e1071). The Morisita-Horn index was used to measure how similar the thyroid and blood repertoires were. The public reads were quality trimmed at Q25 with fastp and then assembled into clones with MiXCR by TCRdb, keeping productive beta chains. A single entry per CDR3 protein holds the most common genes and DNA from its merged rows. What appears here as the V and J calls and clone size reflects TCRdb's work, not the paper's. For this sample there are roughly 800,000 distinct CDR3 sequences; more than 30% appear just once. Clones ranked in the top ten supply 7.5% to 9.5% of the sample.

This sample is drawn from a study of T cells in Graves' hyperthyroidism and ophthalmopathy (dated by TCRdb to between 2017 and 2020). The study in broad terms: Peripheral blood samples were taken at initial diagnosis, before any treatment was given. In addition, the study compared T-cell repertoires in thyroid tissue and in blood from roughly 6 Graves' hyperthyroidism patients. A discovery cohort of around 98 patients, 43 with Graves' ophthalmopathy and 55 to 60 with stable Graves' hyperthyroidism, was used to find distinguishing TCR V-J signatures. According to the paper, TCR Vbeta CDR3 sequencing was carried out on around 140 peripheral blood samples, which came from under 50 ophthalmopathy, around 74 hyperthyroidism and roughly 17 progressor patients. An independent validation cohort of around 19 hyperthyroidism patients and over 15 patients who later progressed to ophthalmopathy tested prospective prediction of ophthalmopathy. The 85 to 100 discovery patients were divided at random into training and test sets in a 7:3 ratio. After sampling, hyperthyroidism patients received methimazole starting at 30 mg daily, and ophthalmopathy patients received high-dose intravenous methylprednisolone.

A patient counted as having stable Graves' hyperthyroidism if no progression to ophthalmopathy occurred over 18 months of follow-up. Hyperthyroidism patients were newly diagnosed, with disease duration under 2 months, and aged 18 to 65 years. Exclusion was applied to patients with uncontrolled infections, other autoimmune diseases, pregnancy or lactation. Diagnoses were established on the basis of clinical symptoms, serum thyroxine and TRAb, thyroid ultrasound, and orbital computed tomography. Ficoll-Paque density gradient centrifugation was used to isolate PBMCs from approximately 11 ml of fresh peripheral blood. Trizol reagent was used to extract total RNA, and RNA quality was then checked on an Agilent 2100 Bioanalyzer. Its CDR3 holds 13 amino acids, cysteine through phenylalanine. The CDR3 DNA has 39 bases and is translated from base 1. The junction shows trimming of 2 bases on V and 9 bases on J, plus 13 bases between the germline ends. As encoded in the germline V gene, CDR1 is WSHSY while CDR2 is SAAADI.

The study at large found these results: In validation, the model predicted progression to ophthalmopathy a median of about 5.9 months before onset, with over 60% sensitivity and roughly 73% specificity. Sample size was not statistically predetermined, and blinding of investigators to group allocation was not performed. Ophthalmopathy was separated from stable hyperthyroidism by a 13 V-J signature model, with about 88% sensitivity and 81% to 83% specificity obtained in cross-validation and 80%/75% obtained in testing. Blood samples also contained most of the expanded thyroid clonotypes (frequency above 0.001), which suggests that blood repertoires may reflect thyroid immune responses.

The rearranged chain carries TRBV10-2 and TRBJ2-5; the D element might be TRBD1 or TRBD2, as each aligns at 5 bases. Sequences were obtained from blood. This clonotype was sampled from a man younger than 35 with Graves' hyperthyroidism. CDR3 protein: CASSEEGEKAQYF. The DNA reads TGCGCCAGCAGTGAGGAAGGGGAGAAGGCCCAGTACTTC.